This TCR beta chain was observed in a study of blood T cell repertoires in COVID-19 (dated by TCRdb to between 2020 and 2021). Notes on the research overall: The collaborator samples originated in the United States, Italy and Spain and spanned the acute and convalescent phases of COVID-19. The prospective study material was composed of cDNA or gDNA derived from T cells, B-cell-depleted T cells, or PBMCs. Deeply sampled blood TCRbeta repertoires from subjects exposed to, actively infected with, or recovered from COVID-19 were included in the dataset. A freely available public database, intended as a resource for researchers studying the immune response to SARS-CoV-2, is where the repertoires were released. The samples were drawn from the first 160 participants of the ongoing ImmuneRACE study and from 1,254 subjects provided by 6 global collaborators. Nearly every sample came with metadata listing a de-identified subject ID, COVID-19 status, age in years and sex. HLA class I and class II types, where available, came from metadata supplied by the sample provider rather than from assay-based typing. General study outcomes and caveats: Clinical and demographic metadata were provided uncurated, with the amount varying by source and participant.

TCRbeta CDR3 regions were amplified from genomic DNA using the immunoSEQ Assay, a bias-controlled multiplex PCR. The original pipeline was this. Within the assay, amplification of reference gene primers was used to estimate how many nucleated cells each sample contained. To quantify the absolute abundance of each unique TCRbeta CDR3 rearrangement, sequence reads were collapsed and filtered. For each sample, productive Simpson clonality was calculated by taking the square root of Simpson's diversity index across productive rearrangements. TCRdb's version of the immuneACCESS table is confined to in-frame rearrangements and falls short of the full clone set. An unresolved V gene accounts for under half of the shortfall where checked; the remainder is of unknown origin. V and J calls and clone size are given by that table; D and trimming were obtained from the DNA. This sample holds 200,000 to 250,000 clones; nearly 85% were observed only once. In total, the top ten clones hold about 1.3% of the sample.

Remarks on this clone: Its antigen is unknown. It has no much larger one-base neighbor in the sample; base qualities were not kept.

Including cysteine and phenylalanine, the CDR3 has 14 amino acids. CDR3 DNA is the only sequence kept; it has 42 bases, read in frame from the first base. For CDR1 and CDR2, the germline V gene (reference sequence) lists GTSNPN and SVGIG. V and J are trimmed by 0 bases and 5 bases, and the gene matches miss 6 bases of the junction. One collaborating source in Seattle enrolled patients during active infection and followed them longitudinally through the course of disease. The collaborating institutions used their own protocols to collect whole blood in K2EDTA tubes. For TCRbeta analysis, collaborators shipped samples in one of three forms: frozen whole blood, isolated PBMCs, or DNA extracted from either of those sample types.

Sequenced sample: peripheral blood. The sequence links TRBV30 to TRBJ2-5, with 7 bases aligning to TRBD2. This sequence was found in a woman aged 25 to 39 with COVID-19, enrolled during active disease. The nucleotides are TGTGCCTGGAGTGTCGGACTAGGAGGGGAGACCCAGTACTTC. Translated, this gives CAWSVGLGGETQYF.